The 29 T cell receptor beta chains listed next were all sequenced from one sample in a study of blood T cell repertoires in COVID-19. Sequenced by immunoSEQ multiplex PCR; TCRdb stores in-frame clones only, minus some. Among around 46,000 clones, 86% were seen once, and the ten largest hold 5% to 6%. Sequenced sample: peripheral blood. The source is a man aged 40-55 years with active COVID-19.

The CDR3 sequence: CAISGTGNTEAFF. CDR3 nucleotides: TGTGCCATCAGTGGGACAGGGAACACTGAAGCTTTCTTT. The chain has TRBV10-3 and TRBJ1-1, with 7 bases matching TRBD1. CDR1 is ENHRY, CDR2 SYGVKD, per germline. The trim removed 4 bases at V and 1 base at J, leaving 0 bases unmatched. The CDR3 is 13 amino acids.

V and J are TRBV11-2 and TRBJ1-1; D perhaps matches TRBD1 (5 bases). V lost 5 bases and J lost 3, with 10 bases in between. The CDR3 runs 13 residues. The V gene's germline CDR1 is SGHAT and CDR2 FQNNGV. The CDR3 DNA reads as TGTGCCAGCAGCCCGAGACAGTACACTGAAGCTTTCTTT. This codes for CASSPRQYTEAFF. The variable domain in full, with the rest retrieved from reference TRBV11-2 and TRBJ1-1, is EAGVAQSPRYKIIEKRQSVAFWCNPISGHATLYWYQQILGQGPKLLIQFQNNGVVDDSQLPKDRFSAERLKGVDSTLKIQPAKLEDSAVYLCASSPRQYTEAFFGQGTRLTVV.

This sequence joins TRBV6-4 and TRBJ2-7; perhaps TRBD2 as D (5 bases). The CDR3 runs 14 residues. Looked up from germline, CDR1 is MRHNA and CDR2 is SNTAGT. V was cut by 3 bases and J by 1 base, with 10 bases left in between. Here the CDR3 reads CASSEMLASYEQYF. The CDR3 nucleotides are TGTGCCAGCAGTGAGATGCTAGCTTCCTACGAGCAGTACTTC.

This chain joins TRBV24-1 and TRBJ2-3, with a tentative D call TRBD2 (6 bases). The ends were cut back, 3 bases at V and 2 bases at J, with 17 bases in the middle. The length of the CDR3 is 17 residues. Germline loops: CDR1 KGHDR, CDR2 SFDVKD. The CDR3 DNA is TGTGCCACCAGTGATACAAACCTCGGGAGCTCCACAGATACGCAGTATTTT. Its protein is CATSDTNLGSSTDTQYF.

This clone was detected only a few times. The chain links TRBV7-9 to TRBJ2-7; 9 positions agree with TRBD2. This CDR3 contains 13 residues. The V segment lost 4 bases and the J segment 7 bases; nucleotides outside the gene matches: 5. Looked up from germline, CDR1 is SEHNR and CDR2 is FQNEAQ (reference sequence). CDR3 sequence: CASSSSGIGEQYF. CDR3 DNA sequence: TGTGCCAGCAGCTCTAGCGGGATCGGAGAGCAGTACTTC.

The genes are TRBV23-1 and TRBJ2-7, with D unclear. TRBV23-1 is known as an ORF, though its function is uncertain. Between the trimmed V and J ends, which lost 0 bases and 1 base, there was a span of 7 bases. The CDR3 is 14 residues long. The CDR3 region is CASSQSGRSYEQYF. CDR3 in DNA: TGCGCCAGCAGTCAATCGGGCAGGTCCTACGAGCAGTACTTC.

V gene TRBV28 combines with J gene TRBJ1-1; 9 nucleotides match TRBD1. Germline loops: CDR1 MDHEN, CDR2 SYDVKM. This CDR3 contains 17 residues. The junction had 12 bases not matched to a gene; V was cut back by 7 bases and J by 0 bases. CDR3 DNA sequence: TGTGCCAGCACCCACAGGGACAGGGAGGGACTGAACACTGAAGCTTTCTTT. This sequence encodes CASTHRDREGLNTEAFF.

The chain uses TRBV11-2 and TRBJ2-7, with TRBD2 identical over 10 bases. The CDR3 totals 15 residues. The trim removed 2 bases at V and 4 bases at J, leaving 5 bases unmatched. CDR1 is SGHAT and CDR2 is FQNNGV in the germline V gene. Here the CDR3 reads CASSLWTSGVYEQYF. The CDR3 DNA is TGTGCCAGCAGCTTATGGACTAGCGGAGTTTACGAGCAGTACTTC.

This clone was counted once. The chain joins TRBV7-3 to TRBJ2-1, with D possibly matching TRBD1 (5 bases). Trimming took off 5 bases at V and 5 bases at J, with 10 bases between the two ends. The CDR3 loop spans 13 amino acids. Germline V lookup: CDR1 SGHTA, CDR2 FQGTGA. The CDR3 spells CASSRDRNNEQFF. Written as DNA, the CDR3 is TGTGCCAGCAGCCGCGACAGAAACAATGAGCAGTTCTTC.

The sample holds one count of this clone. V is TRBV6-6 and J is TRBJ2-1; a possible D gene is TRBD2 (6 bases). CDR1 MNHNY and CDR2 SVGAGI come from the germline V gene (reference sequence). The CDR3 consists of 17 residues. The V end was cut by 5 bases, the J end by 4 bases, with 21 bases between. CDR3 DNA: TGTGCCAGCAGTCCCACGCCCCCGGGACGGGGGTACAATGAGCAGTTCTTC. Translating it yields CASSPTPPGRGYNEQFF.

The rearrangement links TRBV28 to TRBJ2-1; 11 positions match TRBD2. This CDR3 is 17 amino acids long. Trimming cost V 6 bases and J 6 bases; bases outside gene matches: 13. Germline CDR1 and CDR2: MDHEN and SYDVKM. The CDR3 DNA is TGTGCCAGCAGCCCCCGACGGCTAGCGGGAGGTGGCAATGAGCAGTTCTTC. It encodes CASSPRRLAGGGNEQFF.

This clone was observed once. The rearrangement links TRBV18 to TRBJ1-4, with no clear D. There are 15 residues in the CDR3. V lost 4 bases, J lost 5 bases, and 14 bases lay in between. CDR1 and CDR2 from the germline V gene are KGHSH and LQKENI. Here the CDR3 reads CASSRSREGNEKLFF. CDR3 sequence (DNA): TGTGCCAGCTCACGTTCCCGGGAGGGAAATGAAAAACTGTTTTTT.

The chain employs TRBV7-2 and TRBJ2-1; 14 bases line up with TRBD2. Looked up from germline, CDR1 is SGHTA and CDR2 is FQGNSA. Unmatched junction bases numbered 4, after V lost 1 base and J lost 8 bases. The CDR3 extends over 16 amino acids. The CDR3, as DNA: TGTGCCAGCAGCTTAGGCGGGACTAGCGGGAGTTATGAGCAGTTCTTC. Translation: CASSLGGTSGSYEQFF.

The rearrangement links TRBV25-1 to TRBJ2-1; 8 nucleotides match TRBD2. CDR1 is MGHDK, CDR2 SYGVNS, per germline. V gave up 4 bases and J gave up 5 bases; unmatched junction bases: 7. This CDR3 has 15 residues. The CDR3 sequence is CASSGPGLGHNEQFF. The CDR3 DNA is TGTGCCAGCAGTGGGCCGGGACTAGGACACAATGAGCAGTTCTTC.

This chain joins TRBV10-2 and TRBJ2-1, with TRBD2 matching over 7 bases. The CDR3 totals 15 residues. V shed 7 bases, J shed 3 bases, and the junction held 9 bases outside the gene matches. Germline V gene data show CDR1 as WSHSY and CDR2 as SAAADI. The CDR3 loop reads CASTGSGMVYNEQFF. The DNA of the CDR3 is TGCGCCAGCACGGGGAGCGGGATGGTCTACAATGAGCAGTTCTTC.

The chain joins TRBV6-5 to TRBJ1-4, with D perhaps TRBD1 (6 bases). This CDR3 is 14 amino acids long. Germline V lookup: CDR1 MNHEY, CDR2 SVGAGI. Trimming stripped 6 bases from V and 12 bases from J, with 20 bases between. The CDR3 bases are TGTGCCAGCAGAATCGGACAGAGCGTAGCCCAACTGTTTTTT. Translated, it gives CASRIGQSVAQLFF.

J is TRBJ1-4 and V is TRBV9; D is unresolved. V lost 2 bases and J 4 bases, leaving 9 bases between the germline ends. The CDR3 covers 14 residues. Looked up from germline, CDR1 is SGDLS and CDR2 is YYNGEE. CDR3 bases: TGTGCCAGCAGCGTGGGCGGGAGTAATGAAAAACTGTTTTTT. It specifies CASSVGGSNEKLFF.

The chain is built from TRBV19 and TRBJ1-2; 10 nucleotides match TRBD1. Per germline, CDR1 LNHDA and CDR2 SQIVND (reference sequence). With V trimmed by 4 bases and J by 0 bases, 11 bases remained unmatched. The CDR3 is 18 amino acids. The CDR3 spells CASSTPRQGATSNYGYTF. DNA of the CDR3: TGTGCCAGTAGTACCCCGAGACAGGGGGCCACTTCTAACTATGGCTACACCTTC.

The V gene is TRBV7-3, the J gene TRBJ2-3, with a possible D match to TRBD1 (5 bases). Germline-derived CDR1 and CDR2 are SGHTA and FQGTGA. Trimming removed 2 bases from V and 2 bases from J, with 11 bases in between. The CDR3 spans 15 residues. CDR3: CASSLDSGYTDTQYF. The CDR3 bases are TGTGCCAGCAGCTTAGACAGTGGATACACAGATACGCAGTATTTT. Filled out from reference TRBV7-3 and TRBJ2-3, the complete variable domain reads GAGVSQTPSNKVTEKGKYVELRCDPISGHTALYWYRQSLGQGPEFLIYFQGTGAADDSGLPNDRFFAVRPEGSVSTLKIQRTERGDSAVYLCASSLDSGYTDTQYFGPGTRLTVL.

The chain recombines TRBV5-1 with TRBJ2-7; 10 positions agree with TRBD2. CDR3 size: 15 residues. Germline V gene data show CDR1 as SGHRS and CDR2 as YFSETQ. Germline trimming cut 0 bases from V and 4 bases from J; bases unmatched to any gene: 4. The CDR3 DNA is TGCGCCAGCAGCTTGGTAGCGGGAGGTTTATACGAGCAGTACTTC. It encodes CASSLVAGGLYEQYF.

The chain uses TRBV29-1 and TRBJ2-1; 8 positions agree with TRBD1. From germline, CDR1 is SQVTM and CDR2 ANQGSEA. CDR3 size: 15 residues. V lost 1 base and J lost 9; bases outside the gene matches: 11. This CDR3 is CSVEAAGTGYTEQFF. In DNA form, the CDR3 reads TGCAGCGTTGAAGCCGCCGGGACAGGCTATACTGAGCAGTTCTTC.

The V call is TRBV15, the J call TRBJ1-5; D is possibly TRBD1 (6 bases). Germline V gene data show CDR1 as LNHNV and CDR2 as YYDKDF (reference sequence). CDR3 length equals 16 residues. V dropped 3 bases and J dropped 2 bases, with 14 bases sitting between them. CDR3 protein: CATSRGTPPGNQPQHF. The CDR3 DNA follows: TGTGCCACCAGCAGGGGGACACCCCCGGGCAATCAGCCCCAGCATTTT.

This clone was counted between two and nine times. This chain uses TRBV12-3 or TRBV12-4 with TRBJ1-1, with no clear D. With 0 bases removed from V and 8 bases from J, the gap between germline ends came to 10 bases. The CDR3 length is 13 residues. CDR3 residues: CASSLALGLEAFF. The CDR3 bases are TGTGCCAGCAGTTTAGCGCTAGGCCTAGAAGCTTTCTTT.

The rearrangement links TRBV3-1 (or the pseudogene TRBV3-2) to TRBJ2-7; TRBD1 matches at 7 bases. The V and J ends lost 3 bases and 2 bases, in that order; junction bases with no gene match: 7. The CDR3 loop spans 15 amino acids. Germline V lookup: CDR1 LGHDT, CDR2 YNNKEL (reference sequence). CDR3 in amino acids: CASSHSGGHPYEQYF. CDR3 DNA sequence: TGTGCCAGCAGCCATTCAGGGGGACACCCCTACGAGCAGTACTTC.

The V gene is TRBV7-3, the J gene TRBJ2-3; D may be TRBD2 (5 bases). The germline V gene encodes CDR1 SGHTA and CDR2 FQGTGA. Trimming stripped 5 bases from V and 2 bases from J, with 11 bases between. This CDR3 has 14 amino acids. CDR3 amino acids: CASSPGLITDTQYF. The CDR3 DNA reads as TGTGCCAGCAGCCCGGGGTTAATCACAGATACGCAGTATTTT. The whole variable domain, remainder taken from reference TRBV7-3 and TRBJ2-3, is GAGVSQTPSNKVTEKGKYVELRCDPISGHTALYWYRQSLGQGPEFLIYFQGTGAADDSGLPNDRFFAVRPEGSVSTLKIQRTERGDSAVYLCASSPGLITDTQYFGPGTRLTVL.

The genes are TRBV7-9 and TRBJ2-5; 9 nucleotides line up with TRBD2. V shed 4 bases and J 4 bases; nucleotides not matched to a gene: 4. CDR1 is SEHNR and CDR2 is FQNEAQ in the germline V gene (reference sequence). This CDR3 comprises 14 residues. The CDR3 DNA reads as TGTGCCAGCAGCTCTAGCGGGACCGCAGAGACCCAGTACTTC. This sequence encodes CASSSSGTAETQYF.

This clone was detected only once. CDR3: CASSYGTGGIMDGYTF. The CDR3 DNA reads TGTGCCAGCAGTTACGGAACAGGGGGTATCATGGATGGCTACACCTTC. This chain links TRBV6-5 with TRBJ1-2; 8 bases align to TRBD1. The CDR3 consists of 16 residues. The junction had 11 bases not matched to a gene; V was cut back by 2 bases and J by 6 bases. The germline gives CDR1 MNHEY, CDR2 SVGAGI.

The chain uses TRBV4-2 and TRBJ1-5, with TRBD1 identical over 10 bases. The germline gives CDR1 LGHNA, CDR2 YNFKEQ. V dropped 3 bases and J dropped 5; count of bases not matched to a gene: 4. This CDR3 is built from 15 residues. The CDR3 protein is CASSQMGTGDQPQHF. As DNA, the CDR3 is TGTGCCAGCAGCCAGATGGGGACAGGGGATCAGCCCCAGCATTTT.

The rearrangement joins TRBV27 to TRBJ2-1; D ambiguous. Between the trimmed V and J ends, which lost 7 bases and 6 bases, there was a span of 19 bases. The CDR3 covers 15 residues. Germline V gene data show CDR1 as MNHEY and CDR2 as SMNVEV (reference sequence). CDR3 amino acids: CASKSRGLRINEQFF. Written as DNA, the CDR3 is TGTGCCAGCAAAAGCCGCGGCCTCAGAATCAATGAGCAGTTCTTC.